This T cell receptor (beta chain) is drawn from a study of regulatory T cells in long-lasting Graves disease. Looking at the study overall: Recently diagnosed Graves' patients had received antithyroid drugs for under 3 months. Findings of the study overall: Lower TCR diversity was seen in persistent Graves' patients than in newly diagnosed ones. TRBV28, TRBJ1-2 and TRBJ2-5 emerged as the favored segments in persistent disease.

This clonotype was seen repeatedly, ten times or more. Its antigen is currently unknown. CDR3-region Arm-PCR and iRepertoire HTBI primers produced the TCR beta libraries. TCRdb re-derived calls from the multiplex PCR reads in MiXCR, one entry per CDR3 protein. The sample consists of a few hundred thousand distinct CDR3 sequences, under 20% of them appearing once. The time point is: newly diagnosed GD, antithyroid drugs for less than 3 months. TCR sequences were obtained from RNA taken from PBMCs. V was clipped by 4 bases and J by 5 bases, with 12 bases between them. The CDR3 is made up of 14 amino acids. Germline loops: CDR1 MNHNS, CDR2 SASEGT. These sequences were also reported in another study, on T cells in Graves' hyperthyroidism and ophthalmopathy.

Sample: peripheral blood mononuclear cells (PBMCs), taken at new diagnosis, from a patient treated with antithyroid drugs. The chain carries TRBV6-1 and TRBJ1-5, with a possible D match to TRBD1 (5 bases). The source is a woman aged 30 to 39 with Graves disease. CDR3 sequence reads: CASSGQGYYQPQHF. CDR3 DNA sequence: TGTGCCAGCAGTGGGCAGGGTTATTATCAGCCCCAGCATTTT.